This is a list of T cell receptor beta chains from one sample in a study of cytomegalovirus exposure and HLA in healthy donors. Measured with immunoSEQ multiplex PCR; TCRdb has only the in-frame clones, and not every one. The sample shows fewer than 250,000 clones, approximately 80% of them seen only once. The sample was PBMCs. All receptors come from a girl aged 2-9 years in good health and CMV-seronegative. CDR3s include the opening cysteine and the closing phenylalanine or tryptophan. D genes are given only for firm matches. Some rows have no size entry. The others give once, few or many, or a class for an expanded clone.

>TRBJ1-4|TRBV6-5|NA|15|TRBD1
CASSGGDRMNEKLFF
TGTGCCAGCAGTGGGGGGGACAGGATGAATGAAAAACTGTTTTTT
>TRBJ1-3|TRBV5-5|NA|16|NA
CASSLYRRSSGNTIYF
TGTGCCAGCAGCTTGTACAGGAGAAGTTCTGGAAACACCATATATTTT
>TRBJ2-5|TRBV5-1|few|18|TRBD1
CASSLAGTGDQYQETQYF
TGCGCCAGCAGCTTGGCAGGGACAGGGGACCAGTACCAAGAGACCCAGTACTTC
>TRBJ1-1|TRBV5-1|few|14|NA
CASSLRQGSTEAFF
TGCGCCAGCAGCTTGCGGCAGGGAAGCACTGAAGCTTTCTTT
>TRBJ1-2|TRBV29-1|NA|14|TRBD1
CSAKPQGASYGYTF
TGCAGCGCGAAACCCCAGGGGGCTTCCTATGGCTACACCTTC
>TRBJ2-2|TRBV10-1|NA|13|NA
CASSVMRIGELFF
TGCGCCAGCAGTGTGATGAGGATCGGGGAGCTGTTTTTT
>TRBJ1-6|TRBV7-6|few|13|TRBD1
CASRLTGGSPLHF
TGTGCCAGCAGGTTGACAGGGGGTTCACCCCTCCACTTT
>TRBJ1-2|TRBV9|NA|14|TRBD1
CASSLGQGLEENTF
TGTGCCAGCAGCCTTGGACAGGGCTTAGAGGAAAACACCTTC
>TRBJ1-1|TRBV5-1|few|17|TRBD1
CASSLAGQGASYTEAFF
TGCGCCAGCAGCTTGGCCGGACAGGGGGCATCGTACACTGAAGCTTTCTTT
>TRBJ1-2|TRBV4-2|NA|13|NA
CASSQDRDYGYTF
TGTGCCAGCAGCCAAGACAGGGACTATGGCTACACCTTC
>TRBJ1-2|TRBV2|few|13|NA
CATTDSSNYGYTF
TGTGCCACAACCGACAGTAGTAACTATGGCTACACCTTC
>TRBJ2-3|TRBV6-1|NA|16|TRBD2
CASSEVAGGSTDTQYF
TGTGCCAGCAGTGAAGTAGCGGGGGGTAGCACAGATACGCAGTATTTT
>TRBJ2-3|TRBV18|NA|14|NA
CASSPSFPADTQYF
TGTGCCAGCTCACCATCTTTCCCCGCAGATACGCAGTATTTT
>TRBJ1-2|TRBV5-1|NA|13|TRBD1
CASSRDRVYGYTF
TGCGCCAGCAGCCGGGACAGGGTTTACGGCTACACCTTC
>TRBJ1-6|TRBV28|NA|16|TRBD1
CASSPRQGKMDSPLHF
TGTGCCAGCAGTCCCAGACAGGGGAAAATGGATTCACCCCTCCACTTT
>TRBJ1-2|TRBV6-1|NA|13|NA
CASGGGANYGYTF
TGTGCCAGCGGAGGCGGGGCGAACTATGGCTACACCTTC
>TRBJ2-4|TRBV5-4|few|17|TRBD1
CASSRRTGGRTKNIQYF
TGTGCCAGCAGCCGTAGGACAGGGGGCCGAACCAAAAACATTCAGTACTTC
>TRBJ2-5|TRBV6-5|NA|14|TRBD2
CASSSSGGQETQYF
TGTGCCAGCAGTTCTAGCGGGGGGCAAGAGACCCAGTACTTC
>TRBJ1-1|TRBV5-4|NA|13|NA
CASRERGGTEAFF
TGTGCCAGCAGAGAGAGGGGGGGCACTGAAGCTTTCTTT
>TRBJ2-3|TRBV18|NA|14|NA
CASSPPGAVDTQYF
TGTGCCAGCTCACCCCCGGGAGCGGTAGATACGCAGTATTTT
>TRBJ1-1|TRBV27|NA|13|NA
CASSGRGGAEAFF
TGTGCCAGCAGTGGCAGGGGTGGTGCTGAAGCTTTCTTT
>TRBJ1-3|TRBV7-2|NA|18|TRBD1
CASSLGPGQGLSGNTIYF
TGTGCCAGCAGCCTCGGCCCGGGACAGGGACTCTCTGGAAACACCATATATTTT
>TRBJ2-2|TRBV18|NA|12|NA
CASSPSTGELFF
TGTGCCAGCTCACCGAGTACCGGGGAGCTGTTTTTT
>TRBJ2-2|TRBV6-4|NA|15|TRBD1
CASSPGQGGTGELFF
TGTGCCAGCAGTCCGGGACAGGGGGGCACCGGGGAGCTGTTTTTT
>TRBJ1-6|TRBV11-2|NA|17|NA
CASSLDAPSSYNSPLHF
TGTGCCAGCAGCTTAGATGCGCCGAGCTCCTATAATTCACCCCTCCACTTT
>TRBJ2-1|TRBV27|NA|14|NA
CASTVLGSYNEQFF
TGTGCCAGCACGGTACTAGGCTCCTACAATGAGCAGTTCTTC
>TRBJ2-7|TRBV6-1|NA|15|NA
CASSVEPGFTYEQYF
TGTGCCAGCAGTGTAGAGCCGGGATTTACCTACGAGCAGTACTTC
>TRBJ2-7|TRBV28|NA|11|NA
CASSLGRGHHF
TGTGCCAGCAGTTTAGGCAGGGGTCACCATTTC
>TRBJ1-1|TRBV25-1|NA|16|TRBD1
CASSEYSGQGNTEAFF
TGTGCCAGCAGTGAATATTCGGGACAGGGGAACACTGAAGCTTTCTTT
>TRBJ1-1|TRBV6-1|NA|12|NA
CASSDHRFEAFF
TGTGCCAGCAGTGACCACAGGTTCGAGGCTTTCTTT
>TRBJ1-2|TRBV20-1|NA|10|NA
CSAWGGSYTF
TGCAGTGCTTGGGGGGGAAGCTACACCTTC
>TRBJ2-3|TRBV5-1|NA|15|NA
CASSLDPTDTDTQYF
TGCGCCAGCAGCCTAGATCCCACGGACACAGATACGCAGTATTTT
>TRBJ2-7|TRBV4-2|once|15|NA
CASSHGSSGPYEQYF
TGTGCCAGCAGCCACGGGAGCAGCGGCCCCTACGAGCAGTACTTC
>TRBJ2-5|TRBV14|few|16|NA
CASSQAGLLSGETQYF
TGTGCCAGCAGCCAAGCGGGACTCCTCTCGGGAGAGACCCAGTACTTC
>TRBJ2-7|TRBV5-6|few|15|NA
CASSLDTNWRNEQYF
TGTGCCAGCAGCTTGGACACTAATTGGCGTAACGAGCAGTACTTC
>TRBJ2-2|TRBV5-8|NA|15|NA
CASSLVLRNTGELFF
TGTGCCAGCAGCTTGGTCCTAAGGAACACCGGGGAGCTGTTTTTT
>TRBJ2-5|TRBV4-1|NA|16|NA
CASSQPGDWPQETQYF
TGCGCCAGCAGCCAGCCGGGGGACTGGCCCCAAGAGACCCAGTACTTC
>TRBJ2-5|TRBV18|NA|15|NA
CASSPLPGSEETQYF
TGTGCCAGCTCACCACTTCCGGGGAGCGAAGAGACCCAGTACTTC
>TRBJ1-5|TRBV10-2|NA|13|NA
CASSVRGAQPQHF
TGCGCCAGCAGTGTACGGGGGGCTCAGCCCCAGCATTTT
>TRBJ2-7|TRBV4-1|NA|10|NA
CASGHNEQYF
TGCGCCAGCGGACACAACGAGCAGTACTTC
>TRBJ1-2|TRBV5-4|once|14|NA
CASSLDRRADGYTF
TGTGCCAGCAGCTTGGATAGGCGGGCGGATGGCTACACCTTC
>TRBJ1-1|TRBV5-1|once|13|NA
CASRLGWDTEAFF
TGCGCCAGCAGGCTCGGGTGGGACACTGAAGCTTTCTTT